The present TCR beta chain was sequenced within a study of blood T cells in healthy people across ages. Study results and limitations: A roughly linear age-dependent decrease characterized TCR beta diversity per million T cells.

Combining a sample-barcoded 5' primer with a J-beta primer mix, a second PCR ran for roughly 6 to 12 cycles. TCRdb itself ran the 5' RACE reads through MiXCR, one entry per CDR3 protein. The sample holds 920,000 or so distinct CDR3 sequences, more than 35% seen once. Per germline, CDR1 MNHEY and CDR2 SVGAGI. The V end was cut by 7 bases, the J end by 1 base, with 10 bases between. CDR3 length: 13 residues. This clonotype was counted a single time. What it binds is not known. Sequencing was performed on blood. The J gene is TRBJ1-1, the V gene TRBV6-5; D uncertain. This receptor was obtained from a woman aged 55-75 years in good health. CDR3 loop: CASTKVGNTEAFF. For the CDR3, the DNA is TGTGCCAGCACCAAAGTGGGGAACACTGAAGCTTTCTTT.